Presented here are 23 T cell receptor beta chains from one specimen sequenced in a study of siplizumab effects on memory and regulatory T cells. Produced via immunoSEQ multiplex PCR; TCRdb's table is partial and in-frame only. The sample comprises tens of thousands of clones, about 96% of which are singletons, and around 0.029% rests with the top ten. What was sequenced was naive CD4+ T cells sorted from blood. Receptors originate from a human donor in good health.

This chain links TRBV19 with TRBJ1-3; 8 positions agree with TRBD1. The germline V gene has CDR1 LNHDA and CDR2 SQIVND (reference sequence). Unmatched junction bases numbered 2, after V lost 6 bases and J lost 4 bases. CDR3 length: 13 residues. CDR3 amino acids: CASSRTGGNTIYF. CDR3 DNA: TGTGCCAGTAGCCGGACAGGGGGAAACACCATATATTTT.

The V and J genes are TRBV7-9 and TRBJ1-1, with D possibly being TRBD1 (6 bases). Germline CDR1 SEHNR, CDR2 FQNEAQ (reference sequence). This CDR3 contains 14 residues. Trimming removed 3 bases at V and 7 bases at J, with 15 bases between. The CDR3: CASSFYRESGEAFF. Written as DNA, the CDR3 is TGTGCCAGCAGCTTTTACAGGGAGTCTGGTGAAGCTTTCTTT.

The chain uses TRBV4-1 and TRBJ2-7; D assignment may be TRBD1 or TRBD2 (5 bases each). CDR3 length: 15 residues. Trimming stripped 3 bases from V and 0 bases from J, with 12 bases between. The germline gives CDR1 MGHRA, CDR2 YSYEKL. For the CDR3, the DNA is TGCGCCAGCAGCCACGGGACGGTAAGCTCCTACGAGCAGTACTTC. Translating it yields CASSHGTVSSYEQYF.

V gene TRBV7-2 combines with J gene TRBJ1-2, with D possibly TRBD1 on 6 matching bases. This CDR3 region has 12 residues. V lost 5 bases and J 7 bases, leaving 11 bases between the germline ends. Germline values: CDR1 SGHTA, CDR2 FQGNSA. The CDR3 protein is CASSPNRAGYTF. The CDR3 DNA follows: TGTGCCAGCAGCCCGAACAGGGCTGGCTACACCTTC.

This clone was seen only once. The gene calls are TRBV5-1 and TRBJ2-7; D gene uncertain. Trimming shortened V by 2 bases and J by 0 bases, and 3 bases separated the two germline ends. The CDR3 is made up of 12 amino acids. Germline assignment: CDR1 SGHRS and CDR2 YFSETQ. The CDR3 nucleotides are TGCGCCAGCAGCTTTGACTCCTACGAGCAGTACTTC. It translates to CASSFDSYEQYF.

DNA of the CDR3: TGTGCCAGCAGCTTAGTCGTCGGAAACACCATATATTTT. It yields the protein CASSLVVGNTIYF. The chain is built from TRBV11-2 and TRBJ1-3; no firm D call. Looked up from germline, CDR1 is SGHAT and CDR2 is FQNNGV. The CDR3 has 13 residues. Trimming left V 1 base short and J 4 bases short, with 5 bases between.

The V gene is TRBV5-4, the J gene TRBJ2-1, with TRBD1 as a possible D gene (6 bases). V gave up 6 bases and J gave up 0 bases, with 16 bases separating them. In germline, CDR1 is SGHNT, CDR2 YYREEE (reference sequence). This CDR3 region has 16 residues. In DNA, the CDR3 is TGTGCCAGCAATGTCAGGGGCCCCAGCTCCTACAATGAGCAGTTCTTC. Residues: CASNVRGPSSYNEQFF.

The chain is built from TRBV4-1 and TRBJ1-1; weak D call: TRBD1 (5 bases). With 7 bases removed from V and 0 bases from J, the gap between germline ends came to 15 bases. CDR1 is MGHRA, CDR2 YSYEKL, per germline. The CDR3 is 15 amino acids. DNA for the CDR3: TGCGCCAGCAAATCCGGAGGGACGGTGAACACTGAAGCTTTCTTT. Translation: CASKSGGTVNTEAFF.

The chain carries TRBV11-2 and TRBJ2-5; TRBD2 matches 12 bases. In germline, CDR1 is SGHAT, CDR2 FQNNGV. The CDR3 sequence is 19 residues long. The J segment lost 2 bases and the V segment lost 0 bases, leaving 10 bases of the junction unmatched. As DNA, the CDR3 is TGTGCCAGCAGCTTAGACCCCTGGACTAGCGGGGCCCGTCAAGAGACCCAGTACTTC. Translation gives CASSLDPWTSGARQETQYF.

V gene TRBV6-5 combines with J gene TRBJ1-6; 9 nucleotides align to TRBD1. J was trimmed by 10 bases and V by 6 bases; bases with no gene match: 4. Germline V gene lookup returns CDR1 MNHEY and CDR2 SVGAGI. The length of the CDR3 is 13 residues. In DNA, the CDR3 is TGTGCCAGCAGGGGGACAGGGAGATCACCCCTCCACTTT. It yields the protein CASRGTGRSPLHF.

V usage is TRBV6-5 and J usage is TRBJ2-2, with 9 bases matching TRBD1. This CDR3 spans 14 amino acids. Germline lookup yields CDR1 MNHEY and CDR2 SVGAGI. After removal of 6 bases from V and 4 bases from J, the junction contained 3 bases not matched to a gene. CDR3 sequence (DNA): TGTGCCAGCAGCCCGGACAGGGGCACCGGGGAGCTGTTTTTT. Its translation: CASSPDRGTGELFF.

The chain links TRBV5-4 to TRBJ2-5; perhaps TRBD2 as D (7 bases). Trimming took off 2 bases at V and 2 bases at J, with 10 bases between the two ends. Germline values: CDR1 SGHNT, CDR2 YYREEE (reference sequence). The CDR3 covers 14 residues. In nucleotides, the CDR3 is TGTGCCAGCAGCTTAGGGGGACTACAAGAGACCCAGTACTTC. It translates to CASSLGGLQETQYF.

This clone showed up just once. The chain has TRBV5-3 and TRBJ2-3; D uncertain. TRBV5-3 is treated as an ORF (open reading frame) with a function not yet certain. The CDR3 loop spans 12 amino acids. The V end was cut by 5 bases, the J end by 2 bases, with 6 bases between. CDR3 bases: TGTGCCAGAAGGGTGGCCACAGATACGCAGTATTTT. Protein product: CARRVATDTQYF.

The genes are TRBV10-2 and TRBJ2-1; no reliable D call. The CDR3 consists of 13 residues. In germline, CDR1 is WSHSY, CDR2 SAAADI. V was shortened by 7 bases and J by 11 bases, with 18 bases between the two germline ends. CDR3: CASKAPVGSQQFF. The CDR3 bases are TGCGCCAGCAAAGCCCCCGTAGGCTCCCAGCAGTTCTTC.

This chain connects TRBV10-3 to TRBJ1-2; D possibly corresponds to TRBD1 (5 bases). V lost 5 bases, J lost 8 bases, and 15 bases lay in between. The CDR3 is 13 residues long. Germline V gene lookup returns CDR1 ENHRY and CDR2 SYGVKD. The CDR3 protein is CAISPGQLGGYTF. DNA of the CDR3: TGTGCCATCAGTCCCGGACAACTAGGCGGCTACACCTTC.

This clone occurred once. The chain links TRBV10-3 to TRBJ1-1, with D perhaps TRBD1 (6 bases). V lost 4 bases to trimming and J lost 8 bases, with 17 bases between them. The CDR3 spans 14 residues. Germline CDR1 reads ENHRY; CDR2 reads SYGVKD. The CDR3 protein is CAISGYPQGLEAFF. The CDR3 DNA reads TGTGCCATCAGTGGCTACCCTCAGGGGCTGGAAGCTTTCTTT.

The chain links TRBV30 to TRBJ2-3; D is uncertain. The V end was cut by 5 bases, the J end by 8 bases, with 11 bases between. This CDR3 comprises 11 residues. Per the germline V gene, CDR1 is GTSNPN and CDR2 is SVGIG (reference sequence). The CDR3 DNA sequence: TGTGCCTGGGACGTGGTGGGTACGCAGTATTTT. The encoded protein is CAWDVVGTQYF.

This sequence joins TRBV6-5 and TRBJ1-2; 8 nucleotides align to TRBD1. Germline values: CDR1 MNHEY, CDR2 SVGAGI. The CDR3 covers 12 residues. The ends lost 5 bases at V and 7 bases at J; junction bases unmatched: 3. CDR3 DNA sequence: TGTGCCAGCAGTAACAGGGGGGGTGGCTACACCTTC. This sequence encodes CASSNRGGGYTF.

The chain carries TRBV29-1 and TRBJ1-2; 9 bases are shared with TRBD1. The CDR3 is made up of 13 amino acids. The ends lost 7 bases at V and 2 bases at J; junction bases unmatched: 5. CDR1 and CDR2 (germline): SQVTM, ANQGSEA. The CDR3 loop reads CSAETGGNYGYTF. The CDR3 coding sequence is TGCAGCGCTGAGACAGGGGGGAACTATGGCTACACCTTC.

This chain joins TRBV7-9 and TRBJ2-3; D gene ambiguous. There are 15 residues in the CDR3. V lost 0 bases and J lost 3, with 10 bases in between. The germline V gene has CDR1 SEHNR and CDR2 FQNEAQ (reference sequence). The CDR3 DNA follows: TGTGCCAGCAGCTTAGCCCGCGGCGGTACAGATACGCAGTATTTT. This sequence encodes CASSLARGGTDTQYF.

J is TRBJ2-7 and V is TRBV2; a possible D gene is TRBD2 (6 bases). Germline V gene data show CDR1 as SNHLY and CDR2 as FYNNEI. The length of the CDR3 is 14 residues. Trimming removed 1 base at V and 3 bases at J, with 10 bases between. The CDR3: CASSEGLGGYEQYF. CDR3 coding DNA: TGTGCCAGCAGTGAAGGATTGGGAGGCTACGAGCAGTACTTC.

This chain uses TRBV5-8 with TRBJ1-1, with 8 bases matching TRBD1. CDR3 length: 16 amino acids. With 6 bases clipped from V and 3 bases from J, the junction kept 13 bases outside the gene matches. CDR1 and CDR2 (germline): SGHTS, YDEGEE. Here the CDR3 reads CASTLDQGAGDTEAFF. DNA of the CDR3: TGTGCCAGCACCCTTGACCAGGGGGCCGGGGACACTGAAGCTTTCTTT.

This chain links TRBV18 with TRBJ2-5; 13 bases agree with TRBD2. The germline CDR1 and CDR2 sequences are KGHSH and LQKENI. The CDR3 has 15 residues. V trimming: 3 bases; J trimming: 5 bases; junction bases outside the gene matches: 3. CDR3 protein: CASSPPGLAGETQYF. The CDR3 DNA is TGTGCCAGCTCACCCCCGGGACTAGCGGGGGAGACCCAGTACTTC.